This T cell receptor (beta chain) appears in the sequencing data of a study of blood T cell repertoires in COVID-19. Looking at the study overall: Donors in the United States, Italy and Spain gave samples during acute or convalescent COVID-19.

As handled by the study authors: Quantification of nucleated cells was approximated via reference gene primer amplification. The repertoire was sequenced with immunoSEQ multiplex PCR; TCRdb's copy has only in-frame clones and lacks some. The V and J calls and clone size were taken over from that table, and D and trimming were inferred from the DNA. The sample lists 140,000 to 150,000 clones, around 86% occurring once. As regards this clone: This specimen includes other DNA sequences encoding the same CDR3.

The CDR3 consists of 16 residues. V lost 1 base and J lost 5; bases outside the gene matches: 5. Germline CDR1 reads MDHEN; CDR2 reads SYDVKM. The source is a man older than 75 with acute or convalescent COVID-19. Sequenced input: peripheral blood. The chain links TRBV28 to TRBJ2-5; TRBD1 matches at 12 bases. Here the CDR3 reads CASSLLGQGAGETQYF. The CDR3 DNA sequence: TGTGCCAGCAGTTTATTGGGACAGGGGGCGGGGGAGACCCAGTACTTC.